This TCR beta chain was obtained from a study of blood T cell repertoires in COVID-19. Study as a whole: T cells, B-cell-depleted T cells, or PBMCs supplied cDNA or gDNA.

V lost 3 bases and J lost 7, with 8 bases in between. CDR1 and CDR2 from the germline V gene are SGDLS and YYNGEE. CDR3 length: 13 amino acids. In the authors' workflow: Reference gene primer amplification yielded estimated nucleated cell counts. The data were produced by immunoSEQ multiplex PCR, yet TCRdb's version contains in-frame clones alone and is incomplete. Clonal size and the V and J genes are those of that table, whereas D and trimming came from the DNA. In the table there are over 150,000 clones, approximately 86% of which are singletons. The sample consisted of peripheral blood. The source of this sequence is a man aged 55 to 70 with COVID-19, enrolled during active disease. The J gene is TRBJ1-6, the V gene TRBV9; no clear D. The DNA for the CDR3 is TGTGCCAGCAGCGAAACACAGAATTCACCCCTCCACTTT. It specifies CASSETQNSPLHF.